This TCR beta chain was sequenced during a study of OX40 agonist ivuxolimab in advanced cancers. Germline CDR1 and CDR2: LNHDA and SQIVND (reference sequence). The CDR3 contains 15 residues. J gave up 7 bases and V 1 base, and 6 bases lay outside the gene matches. The protocol was immunoSEQ multiplex PCR, while the TCRdb copy is restricted to in-frame clones and leaves out a portion. The data contain tens of thousands of clones, about nine tenths of them singletons. Sequenced material: CD4+ or CD8+ T cells sorted from blood, taken in a trial of the OX40 agonist ivuxolimab. The TCR sequence derives from an adult with an advanced solid tumor such as melanoma, head and neck, liver or kidney cancer. The genes are TRBV19 and TRBJ1-5; TRBD1 matches at 8 bases. CDR3 loop: CASSIGTGRTQPQHF. The CDR3, as DNA: TGTGCCAGTAGTATAGGGACAGGGAGGACGCAGCCCCAGCATTTT. Full variable domain (missing parts from reference TRBV19 and TRBJ1-5): DGGITQSPKYLFRKEGQNVTLSCEQNLNHDAMYWYRQDPGQGLRLIYYSQIVNDFQKGDIAEGYSVSREKKESFPLTVTSAQKNPTAFYLCASSIGTGRTQPQHFGDGTRLSIL.